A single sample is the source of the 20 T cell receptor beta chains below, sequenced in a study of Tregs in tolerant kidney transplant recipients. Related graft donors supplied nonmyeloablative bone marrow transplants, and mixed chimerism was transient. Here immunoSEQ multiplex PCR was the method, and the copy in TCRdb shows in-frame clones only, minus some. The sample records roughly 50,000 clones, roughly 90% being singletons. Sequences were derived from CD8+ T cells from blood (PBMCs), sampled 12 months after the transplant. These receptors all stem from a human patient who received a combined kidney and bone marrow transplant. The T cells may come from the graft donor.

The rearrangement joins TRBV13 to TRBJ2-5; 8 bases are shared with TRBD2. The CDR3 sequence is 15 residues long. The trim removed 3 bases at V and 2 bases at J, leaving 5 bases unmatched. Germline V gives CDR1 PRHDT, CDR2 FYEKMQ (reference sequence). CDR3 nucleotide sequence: TGTGCCAGCAGCTTCACCGGGACTAGGCAAGAGACCCAGTACTTC. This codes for CASSFTGTRQETQYF.

CDR3 bases: TGTGCCAGCAGTTTATTTGCTAGCGGGAGCTACAATGAGCAGTTCTTC. Residues: CASSLFASGSYNEQFF. The genes are TRBV27 and TRBJ2-1; 10 bases match TRBD2. Germline-derived CDR1 and CDR2 are MNHEY and SMNVEV (reference sequence). The V segment lost 1 base and the J segment 3 bases; nucleotides outside the gene matches: 3. The CDR3 has 16 amino acids.

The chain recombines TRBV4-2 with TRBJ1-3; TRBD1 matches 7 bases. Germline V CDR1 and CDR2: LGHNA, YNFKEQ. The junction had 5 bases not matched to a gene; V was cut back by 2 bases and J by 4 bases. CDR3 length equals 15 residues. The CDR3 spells CASSQPGQDGNTIYF. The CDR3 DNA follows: TGTGCCAGCAGCCAACCTGGACAGGACGGAAACACCATATATTTT.

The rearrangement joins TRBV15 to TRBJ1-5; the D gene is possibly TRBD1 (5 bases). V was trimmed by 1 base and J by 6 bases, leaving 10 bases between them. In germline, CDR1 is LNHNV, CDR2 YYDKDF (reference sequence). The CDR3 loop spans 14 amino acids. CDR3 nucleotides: TGTGCCACCAGCAGAGGCCTGGGGCCTCAGCCCCAGCATTTT. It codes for CATSRGLGPQPQHF.

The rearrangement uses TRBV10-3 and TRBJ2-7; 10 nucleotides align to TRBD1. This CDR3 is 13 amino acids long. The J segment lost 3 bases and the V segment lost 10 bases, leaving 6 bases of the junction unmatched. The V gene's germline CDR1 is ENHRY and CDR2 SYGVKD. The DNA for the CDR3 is TGTGCCACTGGGACAGGGGACCGCTACGAGCAGTACTTC. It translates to CATGTGDRYEQYF.

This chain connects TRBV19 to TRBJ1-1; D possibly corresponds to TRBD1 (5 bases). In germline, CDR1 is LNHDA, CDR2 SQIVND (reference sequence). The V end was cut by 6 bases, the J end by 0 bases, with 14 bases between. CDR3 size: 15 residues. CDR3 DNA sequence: TGTGCCAGTAGCTTCGACAGACACATGAACACTGAAGCTTTCTTT. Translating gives CASSFDRHMNTEAFF.

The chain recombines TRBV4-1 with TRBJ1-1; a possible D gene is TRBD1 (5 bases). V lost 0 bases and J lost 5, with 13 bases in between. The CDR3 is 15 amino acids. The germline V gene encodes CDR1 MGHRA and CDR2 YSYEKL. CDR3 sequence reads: CASSQDKGRGTEAFF. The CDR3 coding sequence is TGCGCCAGCAGCCAAGATAAGGGGCGGGGGACTGAAGCTTTCTTT.

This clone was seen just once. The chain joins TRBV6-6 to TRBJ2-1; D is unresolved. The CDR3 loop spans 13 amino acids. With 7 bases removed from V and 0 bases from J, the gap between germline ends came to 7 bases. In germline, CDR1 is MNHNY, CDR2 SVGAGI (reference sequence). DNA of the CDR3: TGTGCCAGCAAAACAAGCTCCTACAATGAGCAGTTCTTC. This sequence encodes CASKTSSYNEQFF.

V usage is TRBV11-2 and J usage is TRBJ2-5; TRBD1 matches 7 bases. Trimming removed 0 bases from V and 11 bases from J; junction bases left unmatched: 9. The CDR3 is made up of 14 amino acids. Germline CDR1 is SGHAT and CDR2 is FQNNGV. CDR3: CASSLDWDSPEQYF. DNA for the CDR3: TGTGCCAGCAGCTTAGACTGGGACAGTCCTGAGCAGTACTTC.

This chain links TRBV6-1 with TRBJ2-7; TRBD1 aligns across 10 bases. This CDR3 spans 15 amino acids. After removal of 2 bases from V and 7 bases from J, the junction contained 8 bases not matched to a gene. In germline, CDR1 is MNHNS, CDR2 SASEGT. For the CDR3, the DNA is TGTGCCAGCAGTGAATTTGGGACAGGGGATGGGGAGCAGTACTTC. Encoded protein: CASSEFGTGDGEQYF.

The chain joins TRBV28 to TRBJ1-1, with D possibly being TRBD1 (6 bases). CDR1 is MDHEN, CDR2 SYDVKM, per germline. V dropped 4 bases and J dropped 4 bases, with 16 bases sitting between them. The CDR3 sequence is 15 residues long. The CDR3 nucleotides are TGTGCCAGCAGTTCACAGGGAGAGGGGATCACTGAAGCTTTCTTT. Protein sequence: CASSSQGEGITEAFF.

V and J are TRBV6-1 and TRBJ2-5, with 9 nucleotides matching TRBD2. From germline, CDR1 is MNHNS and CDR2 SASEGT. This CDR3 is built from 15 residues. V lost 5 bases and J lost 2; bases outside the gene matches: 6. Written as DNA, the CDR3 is TGTGCCAGCAGTAACCTAGCGGGGACACAAGAGACCCAGTACTTC. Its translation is CASSNLAGTQETQYF.

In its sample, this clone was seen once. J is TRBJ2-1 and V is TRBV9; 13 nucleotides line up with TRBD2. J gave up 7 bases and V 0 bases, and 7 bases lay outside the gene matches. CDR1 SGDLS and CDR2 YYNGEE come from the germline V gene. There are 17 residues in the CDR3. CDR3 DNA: TGTGCCAGCAGCGTAGGCGGACAGGGACTAGCGGGGAATGAGCAGTTCTTC. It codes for CASSVGGQGLAGNEQFF.

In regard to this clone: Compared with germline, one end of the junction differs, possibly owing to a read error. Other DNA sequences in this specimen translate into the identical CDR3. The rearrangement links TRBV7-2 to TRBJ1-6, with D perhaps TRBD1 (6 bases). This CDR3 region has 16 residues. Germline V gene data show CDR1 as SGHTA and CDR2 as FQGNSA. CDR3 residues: CASSLVTGPYNSPLHF. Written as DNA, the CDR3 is TGTGCCAGCAGCTTAGTAACAGGGCCGTATAATTCCCCCCTCCACTTT.

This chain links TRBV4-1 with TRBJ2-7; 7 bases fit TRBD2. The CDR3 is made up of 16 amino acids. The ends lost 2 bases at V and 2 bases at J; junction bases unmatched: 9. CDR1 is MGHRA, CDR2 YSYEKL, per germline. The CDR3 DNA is TGCGCCAGCAGCCAAACTCCCGCGGGAGATACCTACGAGCAGTACTTC. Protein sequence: CASSQTPAGDTYEQYF.

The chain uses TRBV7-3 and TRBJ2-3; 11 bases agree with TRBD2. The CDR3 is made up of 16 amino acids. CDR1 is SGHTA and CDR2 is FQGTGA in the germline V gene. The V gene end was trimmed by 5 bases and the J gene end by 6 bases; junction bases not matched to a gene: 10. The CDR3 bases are TGTGCCAGCAGCCCAACTAGCGGGGGCGAGGGGGATACGCAGTATTTT. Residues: CASSPTSGGEGDTQYF. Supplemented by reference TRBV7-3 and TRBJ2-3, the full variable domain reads GAGVSQTPSNKVTEKGKYVELRCDPISGHTALYWYRQSLGQGPEFLIYFQGTGAADDSGLPNDRFFAVRPEGSVSTLKIQRTERGDSAVYLCASSPTSGGEGDTQYFGPGTRLTVL.

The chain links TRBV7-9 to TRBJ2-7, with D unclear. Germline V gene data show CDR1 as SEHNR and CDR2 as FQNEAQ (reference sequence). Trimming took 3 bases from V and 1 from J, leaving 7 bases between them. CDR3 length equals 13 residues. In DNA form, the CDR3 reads TGTGCCAGCAGCTTTTCAGTTTCCTACGAGCAGTACTTC. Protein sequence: CASSFSVSYEQYF.

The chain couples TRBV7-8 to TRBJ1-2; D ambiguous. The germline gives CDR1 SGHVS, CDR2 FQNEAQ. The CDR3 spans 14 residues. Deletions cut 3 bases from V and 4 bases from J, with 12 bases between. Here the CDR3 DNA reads TGTGCCAGCAGCTTTTACGGGGATCGCTATGGCTACACCTTC. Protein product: CASSFYGDRYGYTF.

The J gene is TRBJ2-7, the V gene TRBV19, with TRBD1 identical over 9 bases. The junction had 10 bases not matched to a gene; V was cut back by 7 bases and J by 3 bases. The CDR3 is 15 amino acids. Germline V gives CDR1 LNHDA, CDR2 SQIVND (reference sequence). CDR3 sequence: CASTPGTGLFYEQYF. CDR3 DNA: TGTGCCAGTACCCCCGGGACAGGGCTGTTCTACGAGCAGTACTTC.

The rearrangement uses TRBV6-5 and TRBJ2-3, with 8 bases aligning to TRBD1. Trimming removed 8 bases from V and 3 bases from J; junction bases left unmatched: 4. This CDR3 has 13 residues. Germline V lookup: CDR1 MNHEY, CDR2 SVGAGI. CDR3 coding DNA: TGTGCCAGCGGACAGGGTTCAACAGATACGCAGTATTTT. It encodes CASGQGSTDTQYF.